The entry below gives a single T cell receptor (beta chain) sequence along with its context. Its cognate antigen is unknown. This record belongs to a study of PD-1 blockade in classical Hodgkin lymphoma. Study-level background: Patients received nivolumab 3 mg/kg intravenously every 2 weeks. Study-wide results and limits: Patients excluded were those beginning nivolumab under 1 year after ASCT. CD4+ TCR diversity climbed significantly by C4D1, unlike CD8+ TCR diversity.

The CDR3 runs to 12 residues. V was cut by 1 base and J by 5 bases, with 8 bases left in between. The germline CDR1 and CDR2 sequences are SQVTM and ANQGSEA. Generated by immunoSEQ multiplex PCR, the TCRdb table keeps only in-frame clones and is missing some. This sample yields about 86,000 clones, of which 85% to 90% are seen a single time; over 8.5% belongs to the top ten. No patient escaped relapse after autologous stem cell transplantation, and brentuximab vedotin exposure varied. Patients showed best responses of complete response, partial response or progressive disease. V and J are TRBV29-1 and TRBJ2-5, with D hard to call. The input for sequencing was peripheral blood mononuclear cells (PBMCs), taken before the second cycle of nivolumab. This clonotype originated in a human donor with classical Hodgkin lymphoma. The CDR3 region has the DNA TGCAGCGTTGAAGGCCCTTTGGAGACCCAGTACTTC. Translation: CSVEGPLETQYF.